The clone carrying this T cell receptor (beta chain) was detected only a few times. Its antigen is unknown. Individual cDNA molecules were tagged with unique molecular identifiers. From the 5' RACE reads, TCRdb called clonotypes with MiXCR, one entry per CDR3 protein. The table has roughly 70,000 distinct CDR3 sequences, 20% to 25% seen once. The data derive from a study of early T cells in non-severe SARS-CoV-2 infection. About the research overall: Sequencing used unsorted whole-blood bulk RNA, so chains lack pairing. Study findings and constraints: Private and CD4 specificities were missed by VDJdb matching, which favored anti-spike CD8 responses.

The CDR3 runs 15 residues. Germline CDR1 reads LGHDT; CDR2 reads YNNKEL (reference sequence). Trimming removed 1 base from V and 2 bases from J, with 12 bases in between. The J gene is TRBJ2-7, the V gene TRBV3-1, with a possible D match to TRBD2 (6 bases). The sequence came from an adult who was a healthcare worker with PCR-confirmed SARS-CoV-2 infection or an uninfected control (not recorded which). The sequenced sample was whole blood, obtained at baseline. CDR3 amino acids: CASSQVADNAYEQYF. The CDR3 nucleotides read TGTGCCAGCAGCCAAGTAGCGGACAACGCCTACGAGCAGTACTTC.